Presented here are 8 T cell receptor beta chains from one specimen sequenced in a study of metastatic and nonmetastatic thyroid tumors. Using MiXCR, TCRdb re-called clones from the PCR reads. The table has under 40,000 clones, about 15% seen once; the top ten hold around 3.3%. Patients had received no treatment of any kind before thyroid surgery. Sequenced material: blood. Receptors originate from a female donor with papillary thyroid cancer or a benign thyroid nodule (not recorded which). Some clones in this sample may be carry-over from other donors' samples.

Sample share makes this clone medium-sized. The chain uses TRBV20-1 and TRBJ2-7; 9 bases match TRBD1. CDR3 size: 18 residues. Per the germline V gene, CDR1 is DFQATT and CDR2 is SNEGSKA (reference sequence). Trimming cost V 3 bases and J 0 bases; bases outside gene matches: 15. CDR3 coding DNA: TGCAGTGCTAGGAACAGCGAGAGGGGACAGGGCGTCTCCTACGAGCAGTACTTC. This codes for CSARNSERGQGVSYEQYF.

In its sample, this clone was seen many times. The chain is built from TRBV5-1 and TRBJ1-1; D possibly corresponds to TRBD1 (6 bases). The CDR3 totals 13 residues. V shed 5 bases and J shed 2 bases, with 10 bases lying between them. In germline, CDR1 is SGHRS, CDR2 YFSETQ. The chain's CDR3 is CASRQGINTEAFF. CDR3 coding DNA: TGCGCCAGCAGACAGGGAATTAACACTGAAGCTTTCTTT.

This clone occurred once. The junction departs from germline at one end; a sequencing error may be responsible. Other DNA variants within this sample encode the same CDR3. The chain has TRBV11-1 and TRBJ1-3; D unclear. CDR3 length: 16 amino acids. Germline V gene lookup returns CDR1 SGHAT and CDR2 FQDESV (reference sequence). CDR3 nucleotides: TGTGCCAGCAGCTTAGCGCAACCTAGCTCTGGAAACACCATCTATTTT. This sequence encodes CASSLAQPSSGNTIYF. Full variable domain (missing parts from reference TRBV11-1 and TRBJ1-3): EAEVAQSPRYKITEKSQAVAFWCDPISGHATLYWYRQILGQGPELLVQFQDESVVDDSQLPKDRFSAERLKGVDSTLKIQPAELGDSAMYLCASSLAQPSSGNTIYFGEGSWLTVV.

With regard to this clone: The CDR3 does not close with the conserved phenylalanine or tryptophan, likely indicating a read error. The V gene is TRBV20-1, the J gene TRBJ2-7, with 7 bases aligning to TRBD2. Germline CDR1 reads DFQATT; CDR2 reads SNEGSKA (reference sequence). The CDR3 consists of 14 residues. V was clipped by 8 bases and J by 3 bases; unmatched bases: 13. The CDR3 protein is CSPTSGEGLYEQYL. CDR3 DNA sequence: TGCAGTCCTACATCGGGGGAGGGACTCTACGAGCAGTACTTG.

The table lists this clone with many counts. The V call is TRBV18, the J call TRBJ1-4; 7 nucleotides match TRBD1. J gave up 5 bases and V 3 bases, and 6 bases lay outside the gene matches. The CDR3 has 15 residues. Germline CDR1 KGHSH, CDR2 LQKENI. This chain's CDR3 is CASSPRTGDNEKLFF. Here the CDR3 DNA reads TGTGCCAGCTCACCTCGGACAGGAGACAATGAAAAACTGTTTTTT. Using reference TRBV18 and TRBJ1-4 for the parts outside the CDR3, the full variable domain is NAGVMQNPRHLVRRRGQEARLRCSPMKGHSHVYWYRQLPEEGLKFMVYLQKENIIDESGMPKERFSAEFPKEGPSILRIQQVVRGDSAAYFCASSPRTGDNEKLFFGSGTQLSVL.

The rearrangement joins TRBV20-1 to TRBJ2-7; possibly TRBD1 for D (5 bases). The V end lost 1 base, the J end lost 2 bases, and 12 bases lay between the germline ends. CDR3 length: 14 residues. Germline loops: CDR1 DFQATT, CDR2 SNEGSKA (reference sequence). The CDR3: CSARGGAETYEQYF. As DNA, the CDR3 is TGCAGTGCTAGAGGTGGGGCAGAAACCTACGAGCAGTACTTC.

This clone was detected ten times or more. The genes are TRBV7-8 and TRBJ2-7; D remains unclear. The CDR3 covers 15 residues. Germline V gene data show CDR1 as SGHVS and CDR2 as FQNEAQ. Trimming pared 1 base from V and 3 bases from J, leaving 13 bases between. The CDR3 spells CASSLEGTASYEQYF. The CDR3, as DNA: TGTGCCAGCAGCTTAGAGGGCACGGCCAGCTACGAGCAGTACTTC.

This clone was recorded at least ten times. The chain employs TRBV4-2 and TRBJ2-7, with D perhaps matching TRBD2 (5 bases). Trimming stripped 0 bases from V and 2 bases from J, with 11 bases between. CDR1 is LGHNA, CDR2 YNFKEQ, per germline. CDR3 length: 15 amino acids. The CDR3 bases are TGTGCCAGCAGCCAAGACTTGACACTAGCCTACGAGCAGTACTTC. Residues: CASSQDLTLAYEQYF.